This T cell receptor beta chain was observed in a study of shared clonotypes between healthy human individuals. The assay used deep level. Researchers divided each subset's genomic DNA evenly across several immunoSEQ plates. This table comes from immunoSEQ multiplex PCR, and its TCRdb copy is limited to in-frame clones, with some not included. This table has over 850,000 clones, 78% appearing once. Broader study findings: Compared with memory subsets, naive subsets generally had larger estimated richness. For naive CD4 cells, 4% to 5% of clonotypes were shared across a few donors.

Trimming removed 5 bases at V and 0 bases at J, with 11 bases between. This CDR3 region has 13 residues. Germline assignment: CDR1 SQVTM and CDR2 ANQGSEA. Details on this clone: Its antigen is currently unknown.

Sequencing was carried out using memory CD4+ T cells from PBMCs. The subset is: CD45RA-negative fraction. The clonotype was recovered from a man between 18 and 29 years old in good health. Some clones in this sample may be carry-over from other donors' samples. The chain is built from TRBV29-1 and TRBJ2-7; D unresolved. CDR3 amino acids: CSVCPGSSYEQYF. In DNA form, the CDR3 reads TGCAGCGTTTGCCCAGGAAGCTCCTACGAGCAGTACTTC.